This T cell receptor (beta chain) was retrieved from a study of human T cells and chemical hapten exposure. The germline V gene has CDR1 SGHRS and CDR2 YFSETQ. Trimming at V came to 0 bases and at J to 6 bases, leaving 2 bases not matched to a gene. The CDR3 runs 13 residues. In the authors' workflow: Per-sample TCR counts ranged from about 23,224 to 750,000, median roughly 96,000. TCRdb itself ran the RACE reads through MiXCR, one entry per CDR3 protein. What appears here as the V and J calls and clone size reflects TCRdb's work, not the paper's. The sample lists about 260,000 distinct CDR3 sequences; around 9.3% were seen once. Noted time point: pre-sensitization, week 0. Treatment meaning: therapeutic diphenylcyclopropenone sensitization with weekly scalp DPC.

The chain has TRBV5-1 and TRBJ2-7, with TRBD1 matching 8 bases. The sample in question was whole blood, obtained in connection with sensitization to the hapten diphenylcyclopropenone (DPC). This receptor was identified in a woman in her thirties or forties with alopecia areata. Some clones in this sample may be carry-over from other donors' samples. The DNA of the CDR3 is TGCGCCAGCAGCTTGGGGACAGGGCGCGAGCAGTACTTC. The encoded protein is CASSLGTGREQYF.